The sequence of this T cell receptor (beta chain) was determined in a study of blood T cell repertoires in COVID-19. Study summary: From T cells, B-cell-depleted T cells, or PBMCs came the material, which was cDNA or gDNA.

The CDR3 is 15 residues long. Germline V gene data show CDR1 as SGHNT and CDR2 as YENEEA. Trimming cost V 1 base and J 0 bases, with 8 bases left between them. Sequenced by immunoSEQ multiplex PCR; TCRdb stores in-frame clones only, minus some. This table holds some 300,000 clones, 70% to 90% found once. Specimen: peripheral blood. This receptor was identified in a woman in her sixties or seventies with COVID-19, enrolled during active disease. This chain links TRBV11-3 with TRBJ2-3, with D tentatively TRBD1 (6 bases). CDR3 sequence reads: CASSLGGGSTDTQYF. Written as DNA, the CDR3 is TGTGCCAGCAGCTTAGGAGGGGGTAGCACAGATACGCAGTATTTT.